Listed below are T cell receptor beta chains from one sample, sequenced in a study of cytomegalovirus exposure and HLA in healthy donors. Some clones are missing from TCRdb's copy, which holds only in-frame ones; the method was immunoSEQ multiplex PCR. Among under 70,000 clones, 75% to 90% were seen once, and the ten largest hold over 1.5%. The sequenced sample was PBMCs. The receptors come from a woman younger than 30 in good health and CMV-seronegative. Each CDR3 is given with its conserved first and last residue. D genes are given only for firm matches. Clone size is given for some rows only: seen once, a few or many times, or a class if the clone is expanded.

j_call d_call v_call clone_size cdr3_nt cdr3_aa
TRBJ2-7 TRBD2 TRBV7-3 . TGTGCCAGCAGCTACCAAGAGCGGGGGGGGGAGCAGTACTTC CASSYQERGGEQYF
TRBJ2-3 . TRBV9 . TGTGCCAGCACCCTGGAGGCATCCTCGACAGATACGCAGTATTTT CASTLEASSTDTQYF
TRBJ2-7 TRBD1 TRBV5-6 . TGTGCCAGCAGCTTCTTATCCAACAGGGGAAAAGAGCAGTACTTC CASSFLSNRGKEQYF
TRBJ2-5 TRBD2 TRBV2 . TGTGCCAGCAGGGTGAGCGGGGGGCGACTAGAGACCCAGTACTTC CASRVSGGRLETQYF
TRBJ2-1 . TRBV5-1 . TGCGCCAGCAGCTTGGTTTACAGGGCAAATGAGCAGTTCTTC CASSLVYRANEQFF
TRBJ1-3 . TRBV27 . TGTGCCAGCAGCTCCGGGGTTGGGATCCCTGGAAACACCATATATTTT CASSSGVGIPGNTIYF
TRBJ1-5 . TRBV25-1 . TGTGCCAGCAGTGAATTCGGCGAAGGGGATAGCAATCAGCCCCAGCATTTT CASSEFGEGDSNQPQHF
TRBJ1-1 . TRBV18 . TGTGCCAGCTGGGTGACAGTGAACACTGAAGCTTTCTTT CASWVTVNTEAFF
TRBJ1-5 TRBD1 TRBV7-7 . TGTGCTAGCAGCTTAGCAGCCAGGGACAGGGGGAATCAGCCCCAGCATTTT CASSLAARDRGNQPQHF
TRBJ2-7 TRBD2 TRBV7-2 . TGTGCCAGCAGCTTAGGGTCAGGGACTACCTACGAGCAGTACTTC CASSLGSGTTYEQYF
TRBJ2-3 TRBD2 TRBV5-1 few TGCGCCAGCAGCGGGCTAGCGGGGACAGATACGCAGTATTTT CASSGLAGTDTQYF
TRBJ1-6 . TRBV2 . TGTGCCAGTTACACGCACAGGACAGATAATTCACCCCTCCACTTT CASYTHRTDNSPLHF
TRBJ2-7 . TRBV9 . TGTGCCAGCAGTCCATTATATACAGGGCGCGAGCAGTACTTC CASSPLYTGREQYF
TRBJ2-5 TRBD2 TRBV5-1 . TGCGCCAGCAGCACACGACTAGCGCCTATCCAAGAGACCCAGTACTTC CASSTRLAPIQETQYF
TRBJ1-2 . TRBV4-3 . TGCGCCAGCAGCCCTGGGGGCGCAGGGGCTAACTATGGCTACACCTTC CASSPGGAGANYGYTF
TRBJ2-5 . TRBV5-1 . TGCGCCAGCGGTGGCGCGGGTCAAGAGACCCAGTACTTC CASGGAGQETQYF
TRBJ2-7 TRBD2 TRBV10-2 . TGCGCCAGCAGGCTGACTAGCGGGAGGGCGCGAGAGCAGTACTTC CASRLTSGRAREQYF
TRBJ2-5 . TRBV6-5 . TGTGCCAGCAGTTACTCGGGGGGTACCCAAGAGACCCAGTACTTC CASSYSGGTQETQYF